The TCR beta chain described here comes from a study of cytomegalovirus exposure and HLA in healthy donors. General study points: In a later analysis, TCR beta V- and J-gene trimming was associated with a missense DCLRE1C variant. Indistinguishable V segments, including TRBV6-2 and TRBV6-3, were excluded.

As for this clone: The antigen is unknown.

60 Vbeta and 13 Jbeta primers were used in PCR. Clones were sequenced by immunoSEQ multiplex PCR, and TCRdb holds only the in-frame ones, with some missing. The table lists about 95,000 clones, roughly 72% of them singletons. Trimming left V 4 bases short and J 6 bases short, with 6 bases between. CDR1 is SEHNR and CDR2 is FQNEAQ in the germline V gene (reference sequence). This CDR3 contains 11 residues. The receptor comes from a man younger than 45 in good health and CMV-seropositive. Sample: PBMCs. The V call is TRBV7-9, the J call TRBJ1-2, with D unclear. The CDR3 nucleotides read TGTGCCAGCAGCTGGAGGGATGGCTACACCTTC. This encodes CASSWRDGYTF.